The 15 T cell receptor beta chains listed next were all sequenced from one sample in a study of post-analysis software for immune sequencing data. Their target antigens are unknown. Study-level results: Four to six TRBV segments were more frequent in patients than controls; TRBV5-6, TRBV5-1 and TRBV20-1 belonged to this group.

Unique molecular identifiers were built into the TCR beta cDNA libraries. Each CDR3 protein gets one entry after TCRdb re-called the PCR reads with MiXCR. The repertoire consists of about 770,000 distinct CDR3 sequences, with 46% occurring once and the leading ten covering roughly 5.2%. Input material: blood. The receptors derive from a girl under 18 with multiple sclerosis.

This clonotype was counted a few times. This sequence joins TRBV2 and TRBJ1-1; TRBD1 is a possible D gene (6 bases). Trimming took 6 bases from V and 6 from J, leaving 17 bases between them. Germline loops: CDR1 SNHLY, CDR2 FYNNEI. The CDR3 loop spans 14 amino acids. The CDR3 DNA reads TGTGCCAGCAGCGAGGACAGTCCACGGCCTGAAGCTTTCTTT. It translates to CASSEDSPRPEAFF. The whole variable domain, remainder taken from reference TRBV2 and TRBJ1-1, is EPEVTQTPSHQVTQMGQEVILRCVPISNHLYFYWYRQILGQKVEFLVSFYNNEISEKSEIFDDQFSVERPDGSNFTLKIRSTKLEDSAMYFCASSEDSPRPEAFFGQGTRLTVV.

The V gene is TRBV20-1, the J gene TRBJ2-1; 7 nucleotides line up with TRBD2. V gave up 2 bases and J gave up 4 bases; unmatched junction bases: 11. There are 16 residues in the CDR3. Germline assignment: CDR1 DFQATT and CDR2 SNEGSKA (reference sequence). The CDR3 loop reads CSARKDHGRKYNEQFF. As DNA, the CDR3 is TGCAGTGCTAGAAAGGATCACGGGAGGAAATACAATGAGCAGTTCTTC.

This clonotype was found a few times. V gene TRBV7-9 combines with J gene TRBJ1-4; D is undetermined. Germline assignment: CDR1 SEHNR and CDR2 FQNEAQ (reference sequence). V was pared by 4 bases and J by 10 bases, with 16 bases between. The CDR3 contains 14 residues. CDR3 residues: CASSSGSGGLKLFF. CDR3 nucleotide sequence: TGTGCCAGCAGCTCCGGGTCTGGAGGGCTAAAACTGTTTTTT.

This clonotype has just a few counts. This chain links TRBV2 with TRBJ2-3; D uncertain. The V gene's germline CDR1 is SNHLY and CDR2 FYNNEI. The CDR3 has 14 amino acids. With 2 bases removed from V and 1 base from J, the gap between germline ends came to 7 bases. The CDR3 loop reads CASSESLRTDTQYF. CDR3 bases: TGTGCCAGCAGTGAATCCCTACGCACAGATACGCAGTATTTT.

The CDR3 coding sequence is TGTGCCAGCAGTGTGTGGGGCGAGGGACCCTACAATGAGCAGTTCTTC. This translates into CASSVWGEGPYNEQFF. The chain couples TRBV6-4 to TRBJ2-1; D possibly uses TRBD1 or TRBD2 (5 bases each). V dropped 4 bases and J dropped 2 bases, with 15 bases sitting between them. This CDR3 has 16 amino acids. Per the germline V gene, CDR1 is MRHNA and CDR2 is SNTAGT.

The gene calls are TRBV20-1 and TRBJ2-1; D is ambiguous. In germline, CDR1 is DFQATT, CDR2 SNEGSKA (reference sequence). The CDR3 has 12 residues. Trimming left V 3 bases short and J 9 bases short, with 12 bases between. This chain's CDR3 is CSARAIRPEQFF. The CDR3 coding sequence is TGCAGTGCTAGGGCCATTCGGCCTGAGCAGTTCTTC.

The J gene is TRBJ2-7, the V gene TRBV12-3 or TRBV12-4; either TRBD1 or TRBD2 may fit D (5 bases each). The DNA matches TRBJ2-5 better at its end, which makes the J call doubtful. CDR3 size: 16 residues. In DNA form, the CDR3 reads TGTGCCAGCAGTCACCGTGGGCAGGGTGGGAGAGAGACCCAGTACTTC. Protein product: CASSHRGQGGRETQYF.

Only a few counts were recorded for this clonotype. J is TRBJ1-2 and V is TRBV28; 9 bases fit TRBD1. The junction had 11 bases not matched to a gene; V was cut back by 5 bases and J by 4 bases. In germline, CDR1 is MDHEN, CDR2 SYDVKM. The CDR3 length is 16 residues. CDR3 sequence reads: CASSPYRDRAGYGYTF. The CDR3 DNA is TGTGCCAGCAGTCCATATCGGGACAGGGCAGGCTATGGCTACACCTTC.

This clonotype was observed a few times. A junction boundary mismatches the germline segment, possibly from a read error. The chain has TRBV7-9 and TRBJ1-4; D gene uncertain. Germline V gives CDR1 SEHNR, CDR2 FQNEAQ (reference sequence). This CDR3 comprises 15 residues. CDR3 amino acids: CASSSNSAGPEKRFF. In DNA, the CDR3 is TGTGCCAGCAGCTCCAACTCAGCGGGTCCGGAAAAACGGTTTTTT.

A few counts support this clonotype. The J gene is TRBJ2-1, the V gene TRBV29-1, with TRBD2 matching 7 bases. Germline CDR1 SQVTM, CDR2 ANQGSEA. This CDR3 has 15 amino acids. The V gene end was trimmed by 6 bases and the J gene end by 6 bases; junction bases not matched to a gene: 14. The CDR3: CSVHITSLAANEQFF. CDR3 nucleotides: TGCAGCGTACATATCACCAGTCTAGCGGCCAATGAGCAGTTCTTC.

In nucleotides, the CDR3 is TGTGCCACCAGCAGAGCCACAGGCCAAGAGACCCAGTACTTC. Translating gives CATSRATGQETQYF. The chain recombines TRBV15 with TRBJ2-5; TRBD1 is a possible D gene (5 bases). CDR3 size: 14 residues. Germline V lookup: CDR1 LNHNV, CDR2 YYDKDF (reference sequence). Trimming removed 1 base at V and 1 base at J, with 7 bases between.

The chain links TRBV12-3 or TRBV12-4 to TRBJ1-5; a possible D gene is TRBD1 (5 bases). Between the trimmed V and J ends, which lost 6 bases and 1 base, there was a span of 13 bases. CDR3 size: 15 residues. This CDR3 reads CASSPQAGSNQPQHF. CDR3 in DNA: TGTGCCAGCAGCCCACAGGCCGGCAGCAATCAGCCCCAGCATTTT.

The V gene is TRBV6-2 or TRBV6-3, the J gene TRBJ1-2; D perhaps matches TRBD1 (6 bases). CDR1 and CDR2 (germline): MNHEY, SVGEGT. The CDR3 sequence is 15 residues long. Deletions cut 6 bases from V and 8 bases from J, with 22 bases between. Here the CDR3 reads CASRGQTPHAGGYTF. In DNA, the CDR3 is TGTGCCAGCAGAGGACAGACACCCCACGCTGGCGGCTACACCTTC.

The V gene is TRBV12-3 or TRBV12-4, the J gene TRBJ1-5, with D perhaps TRBD1 (5 bases). The CDR3 covers 16 residues. V was shortened by 3 bases and J by 0 bases, with 12 bases between the two germline ends. DNA of the CDR3: TGTGCCAGCAGTTTTGTCGGGGCATATAGCAATCAGCCCCAGCATTTT. Its protein is CASSFVGAYSNQPQHF.

This clonotype was found a few times. The rearrangement joins TRBV6-5 to TRBJ1-6, with a weak D call TRBD1 (6 bases). Germline CDR1 is MNHEY and CDR2 is SVGAGI. The CDR3 is made up of 16 amino acids. Trimming shortened V by 0 bases and J by 8 bases, and 14 bases separated the two germline ends. As DNA, the CDR3 is TGTGCCAGCAGTTACTCGATAATACAGGGTTATTCACCCCTCCACTTT. This translates into CASSYSIIQGYSPLHF.